This section outlines one T cell receptor beta chain sequence together with its context. No cognate antigen has been identified for it. Base quality data are lacking; no much larger clone is found one base away. Preparation of the library involved the immunoSEQ multiplex PCR assay. For the multiplex PCR, a mixture combining 60 forward primers for TCR Vbeta segments and 13 reverse primers for TCR Jbeta segments was used. The CDR3 region of rearranged TCR beta genes was amplified from genomic DNA with a multiplex PCR assay. Amplified TCR beta libraries were sequenced as 87-base-pair reads on the Illumina HiSeq System. From the authors' description of their analysis: In a later analysis, some 80 million unique TCR beta chains were counted across the roughly 610 repertoires, and approximately 9.9 million of these chains were shared by at least two donors. Raw reads were error-corrected and collapsed into unique sequences by a nearest-neighbor algorithm in which closely related sequences were merged to remove PCR and sequencing errors. CDR3 sequences were aligned to IMGT reference sequences to assign V, D and J gene segments. For a sequence to be retained, at least a six-nucleotide match to both a V gene segment and a J gene segment was required. A rearrangement counted as productive if the CDR3 had no stop codons and remained in frame with V and J, and every other rearrangement counted as non-productive. Following IMGT convention, CDR3 was defined as the stretch from the second conserved V-encoded cysteine up to the conserved J-encoded phenylalanine. The earlier analysis of 587 of the donors excluded sequences that lacked an unambiguous match to a single V gene segment. An earlier analysis of a few hundred of the donors called V segments functional above 56.7% productive rearrangements and segregating when the between-donor standard deviation exceeded 5%. To diagnose cytomegalovirus status from the catalog of TCR beta chain sequences, a statistical classification framework was built. A later analysis assigned V and J genes by comparing TCR nucleotide sequences with IMGT/GENE-DB human TR gene sequences. In a later analysis, CDR3 sequences and most-parsimonious VDJ recombination scenarios were assigned using the TCRdist pipeline. In a later analysis, each TCR beta chain was defined by its CDR3 amino acid sequence together with its V-gene family, and reads without a unique V-gene family were excluded. To address suspected cross-contamination and a sequencing artifact, a later analysis removed 592 highly shared, low-generation-probability nucleotide sequences. In a later analysis, a clonal expansion index for each public chain was calculated from normalized within-repertoire ranks of inferred template counts. A later analysis computed generation probabilities with a VDJ recombination model fitted to out-of-frame rearrangements, and checked the results against IGoR. Hypergeometric tests were used in a later analysis to score TCR-TCR, TCR-HLA and TCR-CMV co-occurrence, with a repertoire-size bias correction applied to the TCR pairs. In a later analysis, false discovery rates were estimated by permuting HLA or CMV assignments 20 times. In a later analysis, co-occurring TCRs were grouped using DBSCAN, with TCRdist sequence similarity added in when clustering inside HLA-allele-positive subsets. Repertoires with fewer than 30,000 or more than 120,000 public chains were left out of co-occurrence clustering, as were five repertoires with anomalous nucleotide sharing. Sourced from immuneACCESS, this table was stored by TCRdb with only in-frame sequences that have V and J called. A share of the clones is absent; for the studies checked, an unresolved V gene accounts for under half, and the remainder has no known explanation. Clone size and the V and J calls come from that table; the DNA yielded D and trimming. The sample has some 150,000 clones on record, approximately 80% of them singletons. The ten largest make up around 13% of the sample.

These data belong to a study of cytomegalovirus exposure and HLA in healthy donors (dated by TCRdb to 2016 to 2017). A note on the overall study: According to an earlier analysis of 450 to 650 of the donors, 150 million to 200 million T cells yielded 90 million to 130 million unique TCR beta sequences and approximately 280 Gb of sequence data. Because of strong linkage in the cohort, roughly five DR-DQ haplotypes were treated as single units for association and clustering. On average, over 200,000 unique TCR beta nucleotide sequences were sequenced per donor among 398 genotyped donors of the cohort, with roughly 20% of those sequences being non-productive. Approximately 300 gigabases of sequencing data and around 80 million unique TCR sequences made up an early release that covered roughly 670 HLA-typed donors. Besides the first cohort of roughly 640 subjects, a separate validation cohort made up of about 120 different subjects was used. The number of donors typed differed by locus, with 629-630 for A, B, C, DRB1 and DQB1, around 560 for DQA1, 600 to 610 for DPA1, and approximately 470 for DPB1. All discovery cohort repertoires had been generated using a single sequencing platform. A later analysis re-examined previously published TCR beta repertoires from hundreds of donors and added high-resolution HLA genotyping to investigate patterns of TCR occurrence. Among the roughly 370 genotyped donors, approximately 77% belonged to the genetic ancestry cluster associated with self-reported Caucasian donors. The aim of the study was to test whether cataloging public T cell receptors could identify signatures of past pathogen exposure. Using immunosequencing, the study profiled T cell repertoires from fewer than 850 subjects and related those repertoires to cytomegalovirus serostatus. Donor age, sex, ethnicity and CMV serostatus were compiled together with the repertoire data. A later genetic analysis used genome-wide SNP genotypes for about 60% of the roughly 700 donors, treating that subset as a discovery cohort. Rather than drawing on any new phenotypic data, the later analysis identified candidate immune exposures from TCR beta sequences and the way those sequences occurred across donors. HLA typing covered class I and class II loci at four-digit resolution. An earlier analysis of some 500 of the donors applied high-throughput TCR beta sequencing to assess whether each TCR beta V gene segment acted as functional or pseudogenic. The study combined high-throughput TCR immunosequencing, statistical association of individual TCRs with disease status, and machine learning to predict cytomegalovirus infection status. The investigation overall reported the following: Compared with the approximately 670-donor mean, donors in an Asian-associated ancestry cluster had fewer N-insertions in productive TCRs, according to a later genetic analysis. The authors suggested that the approach could potentially be extended to other disease states and immunological phenotypes. In vitro tests confirmed that a few of the cytomegalovirus-associated TCR beta chains recognize cytomegalovirus antigens. A later analysis found that most CMV-associated TCR beta chains appeared HLA-restricted, with HLA associations seemingly driven largely by CMV exposure. According to a later analysis, TCR association rates differed among HLA loci, with DRB1 alleles showing the most associated TCRs and HLA-C alleles showing the fewest. Specific HLA alleles were associated with roughly 16,000 TCR beta sequences at a false discovery rate of 0.05 in a later analysis. In the study, around 150 TCR beta chains were listed as associated with cytomegalovirus. Because counts were too low, approximately 18 rarely observed V segments, including chromosome 9 orphons, were excluded from the earlier analysis of about 500 of the donors. Cytomegalovirus status was reported to be diagnosed by the classifier with high specificity and sensitivity in both the original and validation cohorts. Sequencing depth was assumed to be roughly uniform across donors in the presence/absence analyses, though that assumption may not hold. HLA typing was unavailable for some donors at each locus, so association tests used only the typed subset. A cluster of highly shared sequence variants was judged likely to be a technical artifact of the sequencing pipeline. Correlated functional status among segregating V segments might be attributable to linkage disequilibrium, but an unknown experimental factor could not be ruled out. The cohort was sequenced for TCR beta chains only, and without alpha or paired-chain data the features that could be detected were limited. In a later analysis, HLA-associated TCR beta chains were found to be more clonally expanded and to have lower generation probabilities than equally common non-associated chains. A further reported finding was that TCR beta sequences accurately predicted the HLA-A and HLA-B alleles for most subjects in the first cohort. In a later genetic analysis, a missense DCLRE1C variant was associated with V-gene and J-gene trimming of TCR beta chains, and the association was replicated in an independent cohort. Across donors, most TCR sequences were observed very rarely, whereas some public TCRs were present in many individuals. Assigning TCR associations to individual alleles was difficult when HLA alleles, especially DR and DQ, strongly co-occurred. Broadly in line with IMGT annotations, most TCR beta V segments showed up in productive rearrangements about 90% or about 30% of the time in an earlier analysis of approximately 640 of the donors. Some IMGT-functional V segments, including TRBV6-2 and TRBV6-3, could not be told apart with the 87-base-pair reads, so those segments were excluded. CMV serostatus was the only immune exposure information available for the cohort. Several of the top co-occurrence clusters appeared to be linked to parvovirus B19, influenza, CMV and Epstein-Barr virus, according to a later analysis.

Relative to germline, V is missing 4 bases and J is missing 0 bases, with 7 bases of the junction outside any gene match. Based on the germline V gene (reference sequence), the CDR1 and CDR2 sequences are SGHNT and YYREEE. Reading from cysteine to phenylalanine, the CDR3 counts 16 amino acids. Only the CDR3 DNA stays, 48 bases, in frame from base 1. The cohort was made up of 666 healthy bone marrow donors. Cohort members were all nominally healthy when sampled, although unrecorded immune exposures were likely present. The donor tested CMV seropositive, placing the donor among the approximately 310 seropositive members of the cohort. A peripheral blood sample was provided by each donor, and peripheral blood mononuclear cells were used for TCR beta sequencing. Genomic DNA was extracted from the blood cell samples with the Qiagen DNeasy Blood Extraction Kit.

The sequence came from a man between 25 and 39 years old in good health and CMV-seropositive. Input material: PBMCs. The rearranged segments are TRBV5-4 and TRBJ1-3, with 7 middle bases fitting TRBD1. The CDR3 has the sequence CASSPGQFSSGNTIYF. The bases are TGTGCCAGCAGCCCGGGACAGTTTAGCTCTGGAAACACCATATATTTT.